A selection of T cell receptor beta chains follows, all from one sample in a study of technical replicates of blood from a handful of donors. Only in-frame clones appear in the TCRdb table, and some are missing; sequencing was by immunoSEQ multiplex PCR. The sample contains more than 65,000 clones, 91% of which appear only once. The sample taken for sequencing was T cells isolated from PBMCs. The receptor source for this set is a human donor in good health. Some clones in this sample may be carry-over from other donors' samples. The CDR3 runs from the conserved cysteine through the conserved F or W. The order of the fields is V gene, J gene, clone size, D gene, CDR3 DNA, CDR3 protein. D genes are given only for firm matches. Expanded clones are given a class, and other clones once, few, many or no size at all.

>TRBV28|TRBJ2-7|once|.
TGTGCCAGCAGTTTGCCCCCAAGGGGCGCCCACGAGCAGTACTTC
CASSLPPRGAHEQYF
>TRBV5-6|TRBJ1-1|.|.
TGTGCCAGCAGCTTGATCGACAGGATTTCTGAAGCTTTCTTT
CASSLIDRISEAFF
>TRBV2|TRBJ2-7|.|TRBD1
TGTGCCAGCACCCCGACAGGGAGTCTGGACGAGCAGTACTTC
CASTPTGSLDEQYF
>TRBV11-2|TRBJ1-2|once|.
TGTGCCAGCAGCTTAGTTGGGCTTTATGGCTACACCTTC
CASSLVGLYGYTF
>TRBV7-9|TRBJ2-7|.|TRBD2
TGTGCCAGCAGCCCACCCTTTTTGGGACTAGCGGGACCAGTCTACGAGCAGTACTTC
CASSPPFLGLAGPVYEQYF
>TRBV5-1|TRBJ2-4|.|TRBD1
TGCGCCAGCTCGAGGGGGCGCGAGGACATTCAGTACTTC
CASSRGREDIQYF
>TRBV11-3|TRBJ2-7|.|.
TGTGCCAGCAGCTTGGGGCCAGGGGAAGCCTACGAGCAGTACTTC
CASSLGPGEAYEQYF
>TRBV30|TRBJ1-5|.|TRBD1
TGTGCCTGGAGTATGACAGGGGGCGGTCAGCCCCAGCATTTT
CAWSMTGGGQPQHF
>TRBV5-1|TRBJ1-2|once|TRBD1
TGCGCCAGCAGCCCACAGGGGAACTATGGCTACACCTTC
CASSPQGNYGYTF
>TRBV19|TRBJ2-2|.|.
TGTGCCAGTAGTATCCAGGGGCGGACCGGGGAGCTGTTTTTT
CASSIQGRTGELFF
>TRBV7-9|TRBJ1-1|once|.
TGTGCCAGCAGCTCACAGGAGGGCACTGAAGCTTTCTTT
CASSSQEGTEAFF
>TRBV11-3|TRBJ2-7|.|.
TGTGCCAGCAGCTTAGATCATGGCCCCGCCTACGAGCAGTACTTC
CASSLDHGPAYEQYF
>TRBV14|TRBJ2-2|.|.
TGTGCCAGCAGCCAAGTTACAGGGTGGCACCCTGGGGAGCTGTTTTTT
CASSQVTGWHPGELFF
>TRBV7-9|TRBJ1-1|.|TRBD1
TGTGCCAGCAGCTCCCCCAAAATGAGGGGGCGCGGGACTGAAGCTTTCTTT
CASSSPKMRGRGTEAFF
>TRBV11-2|TRBJ2-1|once|TRBD2
TGTGCCAGCAGCGCTAGCGGGAGTCTAGTGGATGAGCAGTTCTTC
CASSASGSLVDEQFF
>TRBV11-2|TRBJ1-2|.|.
TGTGCCAGCAGCCCTCCAGGAAATGGCTACACCTTC
CASSPPGNGYTF
>TRBV6-4|TRBJ2-7|.|TRBD2
TGTGCCAGCAGTGACTCGGTCGGGGGGGACGAGCAGTACTTC
CASSDSVGGDEQYF
>TRBV7-2|TRBJ1-5|.|.
TGTGCCAGCAGCTTAATTGGGACACCTTATAGCAATCAGCCCCAGCATTTT
CASSLIGTPYSNQPQHF
>TRBV2|TRBJ2-7|.|.
TGTGCCAGCAGTGTAACCTACGAGCAGTACTTC
CASSVTYEQYF
>TRBV4-1|TRBJ2-4|.|TRBD2
TGCGCCAGCAGCCAAGGGGGCGGGGGGGCCCTGGTAGCCAAAAACATTCAGTACTTC
CASSQGGGGALVAKNIQYF
>TRBV9|TRBJ2-2|.|TRBD1
TGTGCCAGCACCCTAAATCAGGGGGCAGGCGGGGAGCTGTTTTTT
CASTLNQGAGGELFF
>TRBV2|TRBJ1-3|few|.
TGTGCCAGCAGTGAATCAAGGACAGTTTCTGGAAACACCATATATTTT
CASSESRTVSGNTIYF
>TRBV28|TRBJ2-1|once|.
TGTGCCAGCAGCCTCGGCGGTTACAATGAGCAGTTCTTC
CASSLGGYNEQFF
>TRBV27|TRBJ2-1|.|TRBD2
TGTGCCAGCAGTTTATGGCTAGCGGGAAATAGCTCCTACAATGAGCAGTTCTTC
CASSLWLAGNSSYNEQFF
>TRBV5-6|TRBJ1-5|.|TRBD1
TGTGCCAGCAGCTTAACGGGACAGAACCATCAGCCCCAGCATTTT
CASSLTGQNHQPQHF
>TRBV4-1|TRBJ1-2|.|.
TGCGCCAGCAGCCAACTACGGGTCACAGGGAAAAACTATGGCTACACCTTC
CASSQLRVTGKNYGYTF
>TRBV9|TRBJ1-1|.|TRBD1
TGTGCCAGCAGCCCCACCGGACAGGGCTTCGTTCCTTTCTTT
CASSPTGQGFVPFF
>TRBV15|TRBJ1-1|.|.
TGTGCCACCAGCAGAGATAGCTACAGGCTGGCTTCGCCCCAGTCAAGCACTGAAGCTTTCTTT
CATSRDSYRLASPQSSTEAFF
>TRBV29-1|TRBJ2-5|.|TRBD2
TGCAGCGTTGGCGGCGGACAGGGCTCTCTAGCGGGGGACCAAGAGACCCAGTACTTC
CSVGGGQGSLAGDQETQYF
>TRBV7-9|TRBJ2-3|.|TRBD2
TGTGCCAGCAGCTTAGTTAGCGGGGGACCGACAAGCACAGATACGCAGTATTTT
CASSLVSGGPTSTDTQYF
>TRBV11-3|TRBJ2-1|.|TRBD2
TGTGCCAGCAGCTCCGGACTAGCGGGAAATCTGGGGCTCAATGAGCAGTTCTTC
CASSSGLAGNLGLNEQFF
>TRBV27|TRBJ1-5|once|.
TGTGCCAGCAGTTCAATGAATCAGCCCCAGCATTTT
CASSSMNQPQHF
>TRBV19|TRBJ1-1|few|TRBD1
TGTGCCAGTAGTATGTTTCGTAGGGACAGGGAAGGTGAAGCTTTCTTT
CASSMFRRDREGEAFF
>TRBV6-5|TRBJ2-7|.|TRBD1
TGTGCCAGCAGTTGGGGGACAGTTTACGAGCAGTACTTC
CASSWGTVYEQYF
>TRBV6-4|TRBJ2-5|.|.
TGTGCCAGCAGTGCTGAGGGGGGGTTTTGGATGGAGACCCAGTACTTC
CASSAEGGFWMETQYF
>TRBV7-2|TRBJ2-2|.|.
TGTGCCAGCAGCTTGGGGGGGGCAGGGGAGCTGTTTTTT
CASSLGGAGELFF
>TRBV10-3|TRBJ2-1|once|.
TGTGCCATCAGTGATGGAGACAATGAGCAGTTCTTC
CAISDGDNEQFF
>TRBV5-6|TRBJ1-4|.|.
TGTGCCAGCAGGGGGGGGGCTGATGAAAAACTGTTTTTT
CASRGGADEKLFF
>TRBV6-5|TRBJ2-1|.|TRBD1
TGTGCCAGCAGTTACACCTCGGGACAGGGGGCATATGAGCAGTTCTTC
CASSYTSGQGAYEQFF
>TRBV29-1|TRBJ2-7|.|.
TGCAGCGTTGACAGCGGGCCGAGCTCCTACGAGCAGTACTTC
CSVDSGPSSYEQYF
>TRBV6-1|TRBJ2-7|.|.
TGTGCCAGTTACGGGACCTACGAGCAGTACTTC
CASYGTYEQYF
>TRBV6-5|TRBJ2-7|few|.
TGTGCCAGCAGTCATAACAGGGTTCTGGAGCAGTACTTC
CASSHNRVLEQYF